A few counts support the clone carrying this T cell receptor beta chain. No antigen is known for it. The sample belongs to a study of beta chain features in type 1 diabetes. Study-wide results and limits: Junctions at VDJ sites from type 1 diabetes patients had fewer insertions and more deletions. In every one of the four CD4+ subsets, TCRB CDR3s were moderately but significantly shorter in Type 1 diabetes patients.

Of the isolated RNA, all was reverse transcribed, and so the sequenced material was expressed TCRB transcripts. Data came from immunoSEQ multiplex PCR; TCRdb stores just in-frame clones and leaves some out. The sample holds 300,000 to 400,000 clones, roughly 9% seen once. V was cut by 3 bases and J by 6 bases, with 11 bases left in between. In germline, CDR1 is MNHEY, CDR2 SMNVEV (reference sequence). The CDR3 is made up of 13 amino acids. J is TRBJ1-2 and V is TRBV27; D not certain. What was sequenced was central memory CD4+ T cells from blood. The clonotype comes from a young man with type 1 diabetes. This CDR3 reads CASSLGYGDGYTF. As DNA, the CDR3 is TGTGCCAGCAGTTTGGGGTACGGGGATGGCTACACCTTC.